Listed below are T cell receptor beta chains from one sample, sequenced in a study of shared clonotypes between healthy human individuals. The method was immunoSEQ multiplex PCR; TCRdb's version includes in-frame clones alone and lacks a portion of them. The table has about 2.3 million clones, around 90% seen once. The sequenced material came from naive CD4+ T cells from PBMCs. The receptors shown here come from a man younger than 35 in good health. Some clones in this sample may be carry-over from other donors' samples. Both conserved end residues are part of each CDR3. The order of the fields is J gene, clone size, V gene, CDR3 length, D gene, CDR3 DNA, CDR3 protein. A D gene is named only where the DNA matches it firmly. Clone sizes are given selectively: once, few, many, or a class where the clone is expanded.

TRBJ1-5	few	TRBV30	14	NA	TGTGCCTGGAGTTCCGGACATGAAAATCAGCCCCAGCATTTT	CAWSSGHENQPQHF
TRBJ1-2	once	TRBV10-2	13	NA	TGCGCCAGCAGTCAAGAAAGCTTCTATGGCTACACCTTC	CASSQESFYGYTF
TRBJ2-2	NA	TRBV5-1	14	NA	TGCGCCAGCAGCTTCGGACCCTCCACCGGGGAGCTGTTTTTT	CASSFGPSTGELFF
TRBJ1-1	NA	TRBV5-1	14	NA	TGCGCCAGCAGCACGGGGACAATGAACACTGAAGCTTTCTTT	CASSTGTMNTEAFF
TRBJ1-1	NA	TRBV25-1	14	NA	TGTGCCAGCAGTGAGCGGGGGGCTCTAACTGAAGCTTTCTTT	CASSERGALTEAFF
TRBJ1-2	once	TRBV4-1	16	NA	TGCGCCAGCAGCCCAGGTCATGGGGCTCCGGACTATGGCTACACCTTC	CASSPGHGAPDYGYTF
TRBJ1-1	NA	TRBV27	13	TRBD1	TGTGCCAGCAGGTTACAGGGGGCAAACGAAGCTTTCTTT	CASRLQGANEAFF
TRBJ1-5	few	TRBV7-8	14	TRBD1	TGTGCCAGCAGCCTACAGGGGTTGCCCGCGCCCCAGCATTTT	CASSLQGLPAPQHF
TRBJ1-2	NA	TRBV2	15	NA	TGTGCCAGCAGTGTCAGCTTGACCAGCTCCTATGGCTACACCTTC	CASSVSLTSSYGYTF
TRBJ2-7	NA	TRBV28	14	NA	TGTGCCAGCAGTCCCTTGACAGGGAGGAACGAGCAGTACTTC	CASSPLTGRNEQYF
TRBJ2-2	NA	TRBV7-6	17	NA	TGTGCCAGCAGCTTAGAAATGACGGGTCAGAACACCGGGGAGCTGTTTTTT	CASSLEMTGQNTGELFF
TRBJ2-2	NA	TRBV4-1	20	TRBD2	TGCGCCAGCAGCCAAGATCCGCCCGACCTTAGCGGGTGGAACACCGGGGAGCTGTTTTTT	CASSQDPPDLSGWNTGELFF
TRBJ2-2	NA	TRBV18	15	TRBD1	TGTGCCAGCTCACCGGGACAGGGTGGCACCGGGGAGCTGTTTTTT	CASSPGQGGTGELFF
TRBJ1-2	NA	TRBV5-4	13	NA	TGTGCCAGCAGCTTCTCTGGGACCTATGGCTACACCTTC	CASSFSGTYGYTF
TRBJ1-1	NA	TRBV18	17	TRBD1	TGTGCCAGCTCACCACCGGGGACAGGGGCTCGGAACACTGAAGCTTTCTTT	CASSPPGTGARNTEAFF
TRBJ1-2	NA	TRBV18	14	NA	TGTGCCAGCTCACCGAATTCGGGGCCCTATGGCTACACCTTC	CASSPNSGPYGYTF
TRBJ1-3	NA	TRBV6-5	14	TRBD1	TGTGCCAGCAGTTCCACAGGGGGCGTAAACACCATATATTTT	CASSSTGGVNTIYF
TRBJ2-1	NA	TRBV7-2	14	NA	TGTGCCAGCAGCTTAGTGCCCCTAGGAGATGAGCAGTTCTTC	CASSLVPLGDEQFF
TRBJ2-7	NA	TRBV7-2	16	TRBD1	TGTGCCAGCAGCCTCCGAGGAGGACAGGGGGCGTGGGAGCAGTACTTC	CASSLRGGQGAWEQYF
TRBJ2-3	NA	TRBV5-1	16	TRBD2	TGCGCCAGCACCGTCGGGGTAGCGGGAGTCACAGATACGCAGTATTTT	CASTVGVAGVTDTQYF
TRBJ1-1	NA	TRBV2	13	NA	TGTGCCAGCAGTTCCGACAGTCCCTCTGAAGCTTTCTTT	CASSSDSPSEAFF
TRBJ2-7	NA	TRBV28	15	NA	TGTGCCAGCAGTCAGCCGGGTGGCGGTGACCCGGAGCAGTACTTC	CASSQPGGGDPEQYF
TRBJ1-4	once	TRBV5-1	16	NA	TGCGCCAGCAGCTTGGCCTGGGGGGGCGTAGGAGAAAAACTGTTTTTT	CASSLAWGGVGEKLFF
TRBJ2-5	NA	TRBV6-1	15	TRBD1	TGTGCCAGCAGCCCGGGACAGGGCTTCCAAGAGACCCAGTACTTC	CASSPGQGFQETQYF
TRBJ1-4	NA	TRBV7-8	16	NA	TGTGCCAGCAGCTCCAAACTGCTGGGGCTAAATGAAAAACTGTTTTTT	CASSSKLLGLNEKLFF
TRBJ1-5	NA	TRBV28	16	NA	TGTGCCAGCAGACCCCCTGAGGGGAACAGCCATCAGCCCCAGCATTTT	CASRPPEGNSHQPQHF
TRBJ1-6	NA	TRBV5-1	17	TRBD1	TGCGCCAGCAGCTTCGGGGACAGGGAGGTCTATAATTCACCCCTCCACTTT	CASSFGDREVYNSPLHF
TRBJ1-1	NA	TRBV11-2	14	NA	TGTGCCAGCACCCGGGGGGGTTGGGACACTGAAGCTTTCTTT	CASTRGGWDTEAFF
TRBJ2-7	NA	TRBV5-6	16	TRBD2	TGTGCCAGCAGCGTGCCCGGGGGGGGATTAACCTACGAGCAGTACTTC	CASSVPGGGLTYEQYF
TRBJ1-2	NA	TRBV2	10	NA	TGTGCCAGCAGTCAGGTGGGCTACACCTTC	CASSQVGYTF
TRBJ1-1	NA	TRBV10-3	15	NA	TGTGCCATCAGTGAAAATCGGGCATCGAACACTGAAGCTTTCTTT	CAISENRASNTEAFF
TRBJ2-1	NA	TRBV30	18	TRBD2	TGTGCCTGGAGTGTACGCCCTAGCGGAGCCCCCTCCTACAATGAGCAGTTCTTC	CAWSVRPSGAPSYNEQFF
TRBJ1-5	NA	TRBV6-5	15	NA	TGTGCCAGCAGTTACTCCGGGGGCCTCGGTCAGCCCCAGCATTTT	CASSYSGGLGQPQHF
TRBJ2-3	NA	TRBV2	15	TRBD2	TGTGCCAGCAGGCGCCCAGCGGGGGGGGCGAATACGCAGTATTTT	CASRRPAGGANTQYF
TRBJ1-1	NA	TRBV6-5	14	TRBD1	TGTGCCAGCAGTTACGAGGGGGCGCTTCCTGAAGCTTTCTTT	CASSYEGALPEAFF
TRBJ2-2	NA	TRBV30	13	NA	TGTGCCTGGGCCATGAAGAACACCGGGGAGCTGTTTTTT	CAWAMKNTGELFF